Below are 28 T cell receptor beta chains sequenced from a single sample in a study of blood T cell repertoires in COVID-19. Assay used: immunoSEQ multiplex PCR; TCRdb lists only in-frame clones, some missing. The sample contains about 130,000 clones, 85% of which appear only once. Sequenced sample: peripheral blood. Receptors were obtained from an elderly man with active or convalescent COVID-19.

V gene TRBV5-1 combines with J gene TRBJ2-2, with 11 bases identical to TRBD1. The V gene's germline CDR1 is SGHRS and CDR2 YFSETQ. Trimming removed 1 base from V and 4 bases from J; junction bases left unmatched: 3. The CDR3 sequence is 16 residues long. Here the CDR3 DNA reads TGCGCCAGCAGCTTGTTGGGACAGGGGGGCACCGGGGAGCTGTTTTTT. This encodes CASSLLGQGGTGELFF.

The V call is TRBV4-1, the J call TRBJ2-7; 11 nucleotides match TRBD1. Unmatched junction bases numbered 5, after V lost 4 bases and J lost 3 bases. The CDR3 covers 15 residues. CDR1 and CDR2 from the germline V gene are MGHRA and YSYEKL. In DNA form, the CDR3 reads TGCGCCAGCAGCCCGGGACAGGGGGTCGGCTACGAGCAGTACTTC. Protein product: CASSPGQGVGYEQYF.

The chain uses TRBV19 and TRBJ2-2, with 7 bases matching TRBD2. CDR1 LNHDA and CDR2 SQIVND come from the germline V gene (reference sequence). V was pared by 10 bases and J by 0 bases, with 5 bases of the junction left unmatched. CDR3 length equals 14 residues. The DNA for the CDR3 is TGTGCCACTTCAGCGGGGCCGAACACCGGGGAGCTGTTTTTT. This codes for CATSAGPNTGELFF.

This clone was observed once. The chain uses TRBV24-1 and TRBJ1-2; TRBD1 matches 7 bases. CDR1 is KGHDR, CDR2 SFDVKD, per germline. The CDR3 sequence is 14 residues long. Unmatched junction bases numbered 4, after V lost 3 bases and J lost 4 bases. The CDR3 DNA is TGTGCCACCAGTGATAACAGGGGTGTCTATGGCTACACCTTC. Translation: CATSDNRGVYGYTF.

V usage is TRBV7-4 and J usage is TRBJ2-7; D is perhaps TRBD2 (6 bases). Trimming shortened V by 2 bases and J by 1 base, and 9 bases separated the two germline ends. CDR3 length equals 14 residues. The germline CDR1 and CDR2 sequences are SGHVT and SQSDAQ. CDR3 in amino acids: CASSLWGESYEQYF. CDR3 nucleotide sequence: TGTGCCAGCAGCTTATGGGGGGAATCCTACGAGCAGTACTTC. The full variable domain, rest sourced from reference TRBV7-4 and TRBJ2-7, is GAGVSQSPRYKVAKRGRDVALRCDSISGHVTLYWYRQTLGQGSEVLTYSQSDAQRDKSGRPSGRFSAERPERSVSTLKIQRTEQGDSAVYLCASSLWGESYEQYFGPGTRLTVT.

This rearrangement joins TRBV5-5 to TRBJ2-1, with D perhaps TRBD2 (7 bases). CDR3 length: 15 residues. Per the germline V gene, CDR1 is SGHKS and CDR2 is YYEKEE (reference sequence). V was cut by 6 bases and J by 2 bases, with 15 bases left in between. Written as DNA, the CDR3 is TGTGCCAGCACCCTGGAGGGGGGGACCTACAATGAGCAGTTCTTC. It translates to CASTLEGGTYNEQFF.

The chain combines TRBV29-1 with TRBJ2-5; TRBD1 matches at 7 bases. With 7 bases clipped from V and 1 base from J, the junction kept 3 bases outside the gene matches. This CDR3 comprises 12 residues. Germline-derived CDR1 and CDR2 are SQVTM and ANQGSEA. This chain's CDR3 is CSGGQTQETQYF. CDR3 nucleotide sequence: TGCAGCGGGGGACAGACCCAAGAGACCCAGTACTTC. The full variable domain, rest sourced from reference TRBV29-1 and TRBJ2-5, is SAVISQKPSRDICQRGTSLTIQCQVDSQVTMMFWYRQQPGQSLTLIATANQGSEATYESGFVIDKFPISRPNLTFSTLTVSNMSPEDSSIYLCSGGQTQETQYFGPGTRLLVL.

The chain recombines TRBV14 with TRBJ1-4; 8 bases line up with TRBD1. The V segment lost 2 bases and the J segment 8 bases; nucleotides outside the gene matches: 4. This CDR3 spans 14 amino acids. Germline-derived CDR1 and CDR2 are SGHDN and FVKESK. The CDR3 spells CASSQRTGREKLFF. Here the CDR3 DNA reads TGTGCCAGCAGCCAACGGACAGGGAGAGAAAAACTGTTTTTT. Complete variable domain (other parts from reference TRBV14 and TRBJ1-4): EAGVTQFPSHSVIEKGQTVTLRCDPISGHDNLYWYRRVMGKEIKFLLHFVKESKQDESGMPNNRFLAERTGGTYSTLKVQPAELEDSGVYFCASSQRTGREKLFFGSGTQLSVL.

The CDR3 region is CASSAHSYYGYTF. The DNA for the CDR3 is TGTGCCAGTAGTGCGCACAGCTACTATGGCTACACCTTC. The chain recombines TRBV19 with TRBJ1-2; D remains ambiguous. Germline V gene lookup returns CDR1 LNHDA and CDR2 SQIVND (reference sequence). The CDR3 loop spans 13 amino acids. Trimming pared 5 bases from V and 3 bases from J, leaving 10 bases between.

The chain recombines TRBV19 with TRBJ1-2; no clear D gene. The CDR3 runs 16 residues. The germline V and J ends were trimmed by 3 bases and 4 bases, with 18 bases remaining between them. Germline V gene sequence: CDR1 LNHDA, CDR2 SQIVND (reference sequence). For the CDR3, the DNA is TGTGCCAGTAGTATGTCGGGAGTCCTGGGCCGCTATGGCTACACCTTC. This encodes CASSMSGVLGRYGYTF.

This sequence joins TRBV9 and TRBJ1-3, with D hard to call. This CDR3 region has 15 residues. Per the germline V gene, CDR1 is SGDLS and CDR2 is YYNGEE. The V gene lost 0 bases and the J gene lost 0 bases, with 7 bases spanning the gap. CDR3 in amino acids: CASSVVADSGNTIYF. The CDR3, as DNA: TGTGCCAGCAGCGTAGTGGCAGACTCTGGAAACACCATATATTTT.

In nucleotides, the CDR3 is TGTGCCAGCAGTCTGGACAGGCCGGATTACAATGAGCAGTTCTTC. This codes for CASSLDRPDYNEQFF. The chain recombines TRBV2 with TRBJ2-1; 7 bases map to TRBD1. V lost 5 bases and J lost 4; bases outside the gene matches: 8. The CDR3 spans 15 residues. Germline V gene lookup returns CDR1 SNHLY and CDR2 FYNNEI. Looking up the rest from reference TRBV2 and TRBJ2-1 gives the full variable domain: EPEVTQTPSHQVTQMGQEVILRCVPISNHLYFYWYRQILGQKVEFLVSFYNNEISEKSEIFDDQFSVERPDGSNFTLKIRSTKLEDSAMYFCASSLDRPDYNEQFFGPGTRLTVL.

The chain has TRBV6-4 and TRBJ1-1; D gene uncertain. Deletions cut 5 bases from V and 4 bases from J, with 11 bases between. This CDR3 spans 13 amino acids. Per the germline V gene, CDR1 is MRHNA and CDR2 is SNTAGT. The CDR3 spells CASSSDRGTEAFF. CDR3 DNA sequence: TGTGCCAGCAGTTCGGATCGGGGCACTGAAGCTTTCTTT.

V usage is TRBV4-1 and J usage is TRBJ2-1; 11 bases match TRBD2. The J segment lost 7 bases and the V segment lost 6 bases, leaving 8 bases of the junction unmatched. The CDR3 is 15 residues long. Germline values: CDR1 MGHRA, CDR2 YSYEKL. CDR3 nucleotide sequence: TGCGCCAGCAGACCTAGCGGGGGGTGGTTTAATGAGCAGTTCTTC. Its protein is CASRPSGGWFNEQFF.

J is TRBJ2-5 and V is TRBV6-6, with unresolved D. This CDR3 spans 14 amino acids. Germline lookup yields CDR1 MNHNY and CDR2 SVGAGI (reference sequence). V shed 4 bases and J shed 2 bases, with 11 bases lying between them. The CDR3 DNA follows: TGTGCCAGCAGTTTCAGACATGGTCAAGAGACCCAGTACTTC. Translating gives CASSFRHGQETQYF.

This clone was seen just once. The chain is built from TRBV3-1 (or the pseudogene TRBV3-2) and TRBJ1-3; TRBD1 matches 9 bases. V gave up 0 bases and J gave up 8 bases; unmatched junction bases: 5. Germline V gives CDR1 LGHDT, CDR2 YNNKEL (reference sequence). The CDR3 runs to 15 residues. CDR3 sequence reads: CASSQEDRGLDTIYF. CDR3 sequence (DNA): TGTGCCAGCAGCCAAGAAGACAGGGGGTTAGACACCATATATTTT.

The chain couples TRBV6-6 to TRBJ2-5; 7 bases line up with TRBD2. From germline, CDR1 is MNHNY and CDR2 SVGAGI (reference sequence). The CDR3 has 15 amino acids. V shed 7 bases, J shed 2 bases, and the junction held 10 bases outside the gene matches. The CDR3 region has the DNA TGTGCCAGCACCGGGACTACCCCTCTTCAAGAGACCCAGTACTTC. It encodes CASTGTTPLQETQYF.

The chain couples TRBV30 to TRBJ1-1; 9 nucleotides agree with TRBD1. V was pared by 1 base and J by 4 bases, with 7 bases of the junction left unmatched. This CDR3 region has 15 residues. Germline V CDR1 and CDR2: GTSNPN, SVGIG (reference sequence). Here the CDR3 reads CAWSDTGGDGTEAFF. CDR3 nucleotide sequence: TGTGCCTGGAGTGACACAGGGGGCGACGGCACTGAAGCTTTCTTT. The variable domain in full, completed from reference TRBV30 and TRBJ1-1, reads SQTIHQWPATLVQPVGSPLSLECTVEGTSNPNLYWYRQAAGRGLQLLFYSVGIGQISSEVPQNLSASRPQDRQFILSSKKLLLSDSGFYLCAWSDTGGDGTEAFFGQGTRLTVV.

This clone was seen once. The chain combines TRBV28 with TRBJ1-6; possible D gene TRBD1, 5 bases. Trimming removed 5 bases at V and 10 bases at J, with 18 bases between. Per the germline V gene, CDR1 is MDHEN and CDR2 is SYDVKM. CDR3 size: 15 residues. The CDR3 coding sequence is TGTGCCAGCAGTCCCCCCGACAGTCGGCGCTCACCCCTCCACTTT. It is translated as CASSPPDSRRSPLHF.

The CDR3 nucleotides read TGTGCCAGCAGTGACGTCGGACAGGGACAAGAGACCCAGTACTTC. It yields the protein CASSDVGQGQETQYF. The rearrangement uses TRBV2 and TRBJ2-5; 8 nucleotides agree with TRBD1. Germline V gene sequence: CDR1 SNHLY, CDR2 FYNNEI. Trimming at V came to 3 bases and at J to 2 bases, leaving 5 bases not matched to a gene. This CDR3 is built from 15 residues.

The chain carries TRBV7-3 and TRBJ2-2; no clear D. The V and J ends lost 10 bases and 6 bases respectively, with 15 bases between them. The CDR3 is made up of 13 amino acids. Per the germline V gene, CDR1 is SGHTA and CDR2 is FQGTGA. This CDR3 reads CATARGASGELFF. DNA of the CDR3: TGTGCCACTGCCCGCGGAGCCTCCGGGGAGCTGTTTTTT. Full variable domain (missing parts from reference TRBV7-3 and TRBJ2-2): GAGVSQTPSNKVTEKGKYVELRCDPISGHTALYWYRQSLGQGPEFLIYFQGTGAADDSGLPNDRFFAVRPEGSVSTLKIQRTERGDSAVYLCATARGASGELFFGEGSRLTVL.

The genes are TRBV7-3 and TRBJ2-3, with D maybe TRBD1 (6 bases). Germline loops: CDR1 SGHTA, CDR2 FQGTGA. The CDR3 sequence is 15 residues long. V lost 1 base and J lost 2, with 10 bases in between. The CDR3 region has the DNA TGTGCCAGCAGCTTAAGTAGGGACAACACAGATACGCAGTATTTT. Translated: CASSLSRDNTDTQYF.

This chain joins TRBV4-1 and TRBJ2-6; possible D gene TRBD2, 6 bases. Trimming removed 6 bases at V and 6 bases at J, with 21 bases between. Per germline, CDR1 MGHRA and CDR2 YSYEKL. The CDR3 totals 17 residues. This CDR3 is CASREKIGPGLANVLTF. In DNA, the CDR3 is TGCGCCAGCAGAGAGAAAATCGGACCGGGACTGGCCAACGTCCTGACTTTC.

In this sample, this clone turned up a few times. The V gene is TRBV14, the J gene TRBJ2-7; a possible D gene is TRBD2 (5 bases). Germline V gene data show CDR1 as SGHDN and CDR2 as FVKESK. There are 15 residues in the CDR3. V gave up 0 bases and J gave up 0 bases, with 9 bases separating them. CDR3 bases: TGTGCCAGCAGCCAAGAGCGGGCGATCTCCTACGAGCAGTACTTC. This gives the protein CASSQERAISYEQYF.

This clone was picked up a small number of times. The genes are TRBV28 and TRBJ1-1; tentatively, D is TRBD1 (5 bases). Germline loops: CDR1 MDHEN, CDR2 SYDVKM. The V end lost 6 bases, the J end lost 5 bases, and 19 bases lay between the germline ends. This CDR3 contains 15 residues. The CDR3 spells CASSSGNPGLTEAFF. For the CDR3, the DNA is TGTGCCAGCAGCTCAGGGAACCCGGGACTAACTGAAGCTTTCTTT.

The chain has TRBV19 and TRBJ2-4; D remains ambiguous. Germline CDR1 and CDR2: LNHDA and SQIVND (reference sequence). This CDR3 comprises 12 residues. Between the trimmed V and J ends, which lost 5 bases and 5 bases, there was a span of 7 bases. The CDR3 DNA sequence: TGTGCCAGTAGTTACAGTCAAAACATTCAGTACTTC. Translation gives CASSYSQNIQYF.

The V gene is TRBV7-8, the J gene TRBJ1-2; D gene unclear. The V and J ends lost 1 base and 2 bases respectively, with 8 bases between them. The CDR3 spans 14 residues. Germline assignment: CDR1 SGHVS and CDR2 FQNEAQ. CDR3 amino acids: CASSLGHRNYGYTF. The CDR3 nucleotides are TGTGCCAGCAGCTTAGGCCACAGAAACTATGGCTACACCTTC.

The J gene is TRBJ2-2, the V gene TRBV5-4; 8 bases line up with TRBD2. CDR3 size: 15 residues. CDR1 is SGHNT and CDR2 is YYREEE in the germline V gene (reference sequence). J gave up 5 bases and V 4 bases, and 7 bases lay outside the gene matches. For the CDR3, the DNA is TGTGCCAGCAGCCCGAGCGGGAGTTGGACCGGGGAGCTGTTTTTT. Amino acids: CASSPSGSWTGELFF.